Here is one T cell receptor beta chain with its context. Sequence at one end of the junction differs from germline and may be a read error. Sequencing was performed with immunoSEQ multiplex PCR; in TCRdb, only in-frame clones are kept and a portion is missing. The sample carries approximately 1.1 million clones, around three quarters recorded once. This record belongs to a study of shared clonotypes between healthy human individuals. This CDR3 has 16 residues. Germline lookup yields CDR1 LGHNA and CDR2 YSLEER. The rearrangement uses TRBV4-3 and TRBJ2-1, with 13 bases lining up with TRBD2. The sequence was collected from a man aged 18 to 30 in good health. Some clones in this sample may be carry-over from other donors' samples. Sample: memory CD4+ T cells from PBMCs. This sample's subset: CD45RA-negative fraction. CDR3 in DNA: TGCGCCAGCAGGCAAGGACTAGCGGGAGTTTTGGGTGAGCAGTTCTTC. Translating gives CASRQGLAGVLGEQFF.